Sequencing of this T cell receptor beta chain was carried out in a study of blood T cell repertoires in COVID-19. With 6 bases clipped from V and 5 bases from J, the junction kept 6 bases outside the gene matches. The CDR3 consists of 13 residues. Generated by immunoSEQ multiplex PCR, the TCRdb table keeps only in-frame clones and is missing some. The sample shows approximately 180,000 clones, roughly 80% of them seen only once. The chain recombines TRBV12-3 or TRBV12-4 with TRBJ1-1; 7 nucleotides line up with TRBD1. Material: PBMCs or T cells enriched from blood (not recorded which). This TCR was sampled from a woman aged 60-75 years with acute COVID-19. The chain's CDR3 is CASRLTGPTEAFF. DNA for the CDR3: TGTGCCAGCAGACTGACAGGGCCAACTGAAGCTTTCTTT.